These 24 T cell receptor beta chains share one sample of origin, sequenced in a study of shared clonotypes between healthy human individuals. The table came from immunoSEQ multiplex PCR; TCRdb's copy has only in-frame clones and leaves some out. Of 2 million to 2.5 million clones listed, approximately 95% were seen once; the top ten hold 0.39%. The specimen sequenced was naive CD4+ T cells from PBMCs. Described subset: CD45RA+ positively selected. The receptors stem from a man between 18 and 29 years old in good health. Some clones in this sample may be carry-over from other donors' samples.

The rearrangement joins TRBV29-1 to TRBJ1-6; the match to TRBD1 covers 8 bases. The CDR3 loop spans 13 amino acids. Unmatched junction bases numbered 6, after V lost 6 bases and J lost 8 bases. Germline CDR1 reads SQVTM; CDR2 reads ANQGSEA. CDR3 sequence reads: CSVRTGMDSPLHF. DNA for the CDR3: TGCAGCGTACGGACAGGGATGGATTCACCCCTCCACTTT.

V is TRBV27 and J is TRBJ2-5, with D perhaps being TRBD1 or TRBD2 (5 bases each). Trimming pared 1 base from V and 7 bases from J, leaving 16 bases between. This CDR3 region has 15 residues. The germline V gene has CDR1 MNHEY and CDR2 SMNVEV (reference sequence). The CDR3 here is CASSLFPGMQGTQYF. Here the CDR3 DNA reads TGTGCCAGCAGTTTATTCCCCGGGATGCAGGGGACCCAGTACTTC.

This chain joins TRBV7-9 and TRBJ2-2; D ambiguous. The CDR3 extends over 14 amino acids. Trimming pared 1 base from V and 6 bases from J, leaving 9 bases between. Germline lookup yields CDR1 SEHNR and CDR2 FQNEAQ (reference sequence). CDR3 in amino acids: CASSLVAASGELFF. The CDR3 DNA sequence: TGTGCCAGCAGCTTAGTTGCGGCTTCCGGGGAGCTGTTTTTT.

The chain carries TRBV7-2 and TRBJ2-1, with unresolved D. Germline loops: CDR1 SGHTA, CDR2 FQGNSA. V was shortened by 5 bases and J by 3 bases, with 5 bases between the two germline ends. The CDR3 loop spans 12 amino acids. The CDR3 DNA is TGTGCCAGCAGCGGAAGCTACAATGAGCAGTTCTTC. Its protein product is CASSGSYNEQFF. Using reference TRBV7-2 and TRBJ2-1 for the parts outside the CDR3, the full variable domain is GAGVSQSPSNKVTEKGKDVELRCDPISGHTALYWYRQSLGQGLEFLIYFQGNSAPDKSGLPSDRFSAERTGGSVSTLTIQRTQQEDSAVYLCASSGSYNEQFFGPGTRLTVL.

This clone was recorded only once. The same CDR3 arises from other DNA sequences in this sample as well. The V and J genes are TRBV28 and TRBJ1-5, with D maybe TRBD1 (6 bases). V lost 6 bases, J lost 0 bases, and 12 bases lay in between. Germline-derived CDR1 and CDR2 are MDHEN and SYDVKM. The CDR3 runs to 15 residues. This CDR3 reads CASSATGTSNQPQHF. The CDR3 region has the DNA TGTGCCAGCAGCGCGACAGGAACTAGCAATCAGCCCCAGCATTTT.

This chain uses TRBV6-5 with TRBJ2-5, with no clear D. The CDR3 extends over 15 amino acids. Trimming took 2 bases from V and 1 from J, leaving 11 bases between them. Germline V gene sequence: CDR1 MNHEY, CDR2 SVGAGI. The CDR3 reads CASSYMYAVQETQYF. CDR3 nucleotides: TGTGCCAGCAGTTACATGTATGCGGTCCAAGAGACCCAGTACTTC.

This chain connects TRBV6-5 to TRBJ2-5; 8 positions agree with TRBD2. The DNA end is a closer match to TRBJ2-7, so the J assignment may be wrong. The CDR3 extends over 14 amino acids. From germline, CDR1 is MNHEY and CDR2 SVGAGI. CDR3 region: CASTVGRAPYEQYF. The DNA for the CDR3 is TGTGCCAGCACCGTCGGGAGGGCCCCCTACGAGCAGTACTTC.

The V call is TRBV6-5, the J call TRBJ1-4; D uncertain. CDR1 is MNHEY, CDR2 SVGAGI, per germline. Trimming took 6 bases from V and 0 from J, leaving 11 bases between them. The CDR3 is made up of 15 amino acids. CDR3 sequence reads: CASRPQPATNEKLFF. The CDR3 nucleotides are TGTGCCAGCAGACCCCAACCGGCAACTAATGAAAAACTGTTTTTT.

This chain connects TRBV7-3 to TRBJ1-1, with TRBD1 as a possible D gene (5 bases). In germline, CDR1 is SGHTA, CDR2 FQGTGA. The CDR3 loop spans 15 amino acids. V was clipped by 1 base and J by 1 base, with 10 bases between them. CDR3 region: CASSLMGGQNTEAFF. The DNA of the CDR3 is TGTGCCAGCAGCTTAATGGGGGGTCAGAACACTGAAGCTTTCTTT.

This chain connects TRBV5-4 to TRBJ2-3; 8 nucleotides align to TRBD2. This CDR3 has 15 residues. V trimming: 0 bases; J trimming: 6 bases; junction bases outside the gene matches: 6. In germline, CDR1 is SGHNT, CDR2 YYREEE (reference sequence). This CDR3 is CASSLVRREEDTQYF. The CDR3 nucleotides read TGTGCCAGCAGCTTGGTAAGGCGGGAGGAGGATACGCAGTATTTT.

This chain uses TRBV9 with TRBJ1-4, with 11 bases that match TRBD1. The CDR3 covers 15 residues. Germline V gene data show CDR1 as SGDLS and CDR2 as YYNGEE. J gave up 8 bases and V 0 bases, and 3 bases lay outside the gene matches. Written as DNA, the CDR3 is TGTGCCAGCAGCGTAGGGGGACAGGGGGTGGAAAAACTGTTTTTT. It encodes CASSVGGQGVEKLFF. The whole variable domain, remainder taken from reference TRBV9 and TRBJ1-4, is DSGVTQTPKHLITATGQRVTLRCSPRSGDLSVYWYQQSLDQGLQFLIQYYNGEERAKGNILERFSAQQFPDLHSELNLSSLELGDSALYFCASSVGGQGVEKLFFGSGTQLSVL.

The genes are TRBV7-9 and TRBJ2-7, with D unresolved. The CDR3 loop spans 12 amino acids. The ends were cut back, 8 bases at V and 6 bases at J, with 14 bases in the middle. Germline V gene data show CDR1 as SEHNR and CDR2 as FQNEAQ (reference sequence). CDR3 DNA: TGTGCCAGCGGAGTCGTGGGCCGCGAGCAGTACTTC. Protein sequence: CASGVVGREQYF.

This clone was counted a single time. This chain links TRBV28 with TRBJ1-5; possibly TRBD1 for D (5 bases). CDR1 MDHEN and CDR2 SYDVKM come from the germline V gene. This CDR3 contains 15 residues. V gave up 4 bases and J gave up 2 bases, with 12 bases separating them. CDR3 sequence reads: CASSSPLTGNQPQHF. The CDR3 coding sequence is TGTGCCAGCAGTTCCCCATTGACAGGCAATCAGCCCCAGCATTTT.

The count of this clone is one. V is TRBV30 and J is TRBJ2-6; D is ambiguous. The CDR3 is made up of 13 amino acids. V lost 2 bases, J lost 2 bases, and 4 bases lay in between. Germline assignment: CDR1 GTSNPN and CDR2 SVGIG (reference sequence). The CDR3 nucleotides are TGTGCCTGGAGTTCCCCTGGGGCCAACGTCCTGACTTTC. As protein: CAWSSPGANVLTF.

V and J are TRBV5-1 and TRBJ2-2; D remains unclear. The CDR3 covers 14 residues. CDR1 and CDR2 from the germline V gene are SGHRS and YFSETQ. Trimming removed 2 bases at V and 7 bases at J, with 12 bases between. CDR3 coding DNA: TGCGCCAGCAGCTTCCTAGGTCCCCACGGGGAGCTGTTTTTT. Translated: CASSFLGPHGELFF.

J is TRBJ2-7 and V is TRBV27; D may match TRBD1 or TRBD2 (5 bases each). Germline loops: CDR1 MNHEY, CDR2 SMNVEV (reference sequence). V lost 1 base, J lost 5 bases, and 18 bases lay in between. The CDR3 is 16 residues long. The CDR3 sequence: CASSLYRGVVVHEQYF. The CDR3 DNA is TGTGCCAGCAGTTTATACCGAGGGGTCGTAGTGCACGAGCAGTACTTC.

The chain joins TRBV18 to TRBJ1-4; no definite D call. CDR3 length: 14 amino acids. Looked up from germline, CDR1 is KGHSH and CDR2 is LQKENI. V lost 3 bases and J lost 4, with 9 bases in between. The CDR3 coding sequence is TGTGCCAGCTCACCGGCAGACGGTAATGAAAAACTGTTTTTT. Translation gives CASSPADGNEKLFF.

The chain has TRBV11-2 and TRBJ1-5, with a tentative D call TRBD1 (5 bases). Trimming cost V 4 bases and J 7 bases, with 20 bases left between them. Germline V CDR1 and CDR2: SGHAT, FQNNGV. The CDR3 contains 16 residues. This chain's CDR3 is CASSSSQWGWAQPQHF. The CDR3 DNA is TGTGCCAGCAGCTCTTCCCAATGGGGGTGGGCCCAGCCCCAGCATTTT.

The chain employs TRBV29-1 and TRBJ1-1; TRBD1 aligns across 8 bases. The CDR3 length is 13 residues. Germline-derived CDR1 and CDR2 are SQVTM and ANQGSEA. The V segment lost 4 bases and the J segment 5 bases; nucleotides outside the gene matches: 6. The CDR3 region is CSVADRGGTEAFF. The CDR3 DNA reads TGCAGCGTTGCCGACAGGGGAGGGACTGAAGCTTTCTTT.

The CDR3 loop reads CASSPQGAVDTQYF. CDR3 nucleotide sequence: TGTGCCAGCAGCCCCCAGGGGGCCGTAGATACGCAGTATTTT. The gene calls are TRBV7-2 and TRBJ2-3; 8 nucleotides agree with TRBD1. Germline V gene data show CDR1 as SGHTA and CDR2 as FQGNSA. The CDR3 length is 14 residues. Losses at the gene ends were 5 bases for V and 5 bases for J; bases not matched to a gene: 6.

The chain joins TRBV7-8 to TRBJ1-5; D call uncertain. The germline CDR1 and CDR2 sequences are SGHVS and FQNEAQ. Trimming shortened V by 4 bases and J by 0 bases, and 4 bases separated the two germline ends. This CDR3 contains 13 residues. The CDR3 sequence: CASSSYSNQPQHF. CDR3 bases: TGTGCCAGCAGCTCTTATAGCAATCAGCCCCAGCATTTT. Full variable domain (remainder filled in from reference TRBV7-8 and TRBJ1-5): GAGVSQSPRYKVAKRGQDVALRCDPISGHVSLFWYQQALGQGPEFLTYFQNEAQLDKSGLPSDRFFAERPEGSVSTLKIQRTQQEDSAVYLCASSSYSNQPQHFGDGTRLSIL.

The rearrangement joins TRBV28 to TRBJ2-7; a weak D match, TRBD2 (6 bases). Per the germline V gene, CDR1 is MDHEN and CDR2 is SYDVKM. The CDR3 length is 11 residues. With 3 bases removed from V and 6 bases from J, the gap between germline ends came to 6 bases. The DNA of the CDR3 is TGTGCCAGCAGTTTGGGACTCGAGCAGTACTTC. Residues: CASSLGLEQYF.

For this clone: The sample has other DNA sequences that encode this CDR3 too. This sequence joins TRBV9 and TRBJ2-1; possibly TRBD1 for D (6 bases). This CDR3 is built from 15 residues. The germline CDR1 and CDR2 sequences are SGDLS and YYNGEE. V lost 2 bases, J lost 0 bases, and 9 bases lay in between. The CDR3 sequence is CASSVRGGSYNEQFF. The CDR3 nucleotides are TGTGCCAGCAGCGTCAGAGGGGGCTCCTACAATGAGCAGTTCTTC.

This sequence joins TRBV30 and TRBJ1-1; D is ambiguous. Germline V gives CDR1 GTSNPN, CDR2 SVGIG (reference sequence). This CDR3 is 14 amino acids long. Trimming removed 4 bases at V and 2 bases at J, with 14 bases between. The DNA for the CDR3 is TGTGCCTGGATAAGAGGAGGCCAAAACACTGAAGCTTTCTTT. Translating gives CAWIRGGQNTEAFF.